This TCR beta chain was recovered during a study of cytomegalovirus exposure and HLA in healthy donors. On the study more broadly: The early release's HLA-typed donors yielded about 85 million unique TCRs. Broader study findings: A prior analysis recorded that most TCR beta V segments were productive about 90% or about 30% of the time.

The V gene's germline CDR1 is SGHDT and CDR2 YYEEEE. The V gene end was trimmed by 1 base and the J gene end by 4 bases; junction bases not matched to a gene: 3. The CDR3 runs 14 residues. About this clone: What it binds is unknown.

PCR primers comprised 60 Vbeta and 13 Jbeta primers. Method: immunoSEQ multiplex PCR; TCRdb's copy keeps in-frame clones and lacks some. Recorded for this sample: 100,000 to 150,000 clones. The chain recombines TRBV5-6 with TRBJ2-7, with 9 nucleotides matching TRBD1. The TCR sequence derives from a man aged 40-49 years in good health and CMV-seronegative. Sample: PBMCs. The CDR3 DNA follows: TGTGCCAGCAGCTTGCCGGACAGGGGTTACGAGCAGTACTTC. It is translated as CASSLPDRGYEQYF.